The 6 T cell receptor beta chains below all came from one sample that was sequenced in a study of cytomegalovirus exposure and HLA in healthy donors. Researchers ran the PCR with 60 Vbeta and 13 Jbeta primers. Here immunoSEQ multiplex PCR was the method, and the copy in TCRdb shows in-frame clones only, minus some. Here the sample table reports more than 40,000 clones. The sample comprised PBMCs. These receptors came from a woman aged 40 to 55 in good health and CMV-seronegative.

The CDR3 DNA reads as TGTGCCATCAGTGATGGGCGCGAGGGTCGAGGGACTGAAGCTTTCTTT. Protein sequence: CAISDGREGRGTEAFF. This sequence joins TRBV10-3 and TRBJ1-1; D unclear. The CDR3 has 16 residues. Trimming took off 3 bases at V and 5 bases at J, with 19 bases between the two ends. Germline lookup yields CDR1 ENHRY and CDR2 SYGVKD.

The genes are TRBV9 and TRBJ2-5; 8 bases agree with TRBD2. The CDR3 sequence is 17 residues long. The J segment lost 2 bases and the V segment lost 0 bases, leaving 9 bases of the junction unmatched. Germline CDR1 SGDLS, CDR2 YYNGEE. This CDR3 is CASSVATVASGQETQYF. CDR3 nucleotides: TGTGCCAGCAGCGTAGCTACGGTGGCTAGCGGGCAAGAGACCCAGTACTTC.

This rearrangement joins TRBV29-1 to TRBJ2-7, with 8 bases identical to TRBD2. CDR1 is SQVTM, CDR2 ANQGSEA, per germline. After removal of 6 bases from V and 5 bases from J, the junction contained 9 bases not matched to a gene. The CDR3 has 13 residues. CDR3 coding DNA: TGCAGCGTCGTAGCGGGGACCCCTAACGAGCAGTACTTC. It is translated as CSVVAGTPNEQYF.

The CDR3 region has the DNA TGTGCCAGCAAAGGAGGACTACACTACGAGCAGTACTTC. It encodes CASKGGLHYEQYF. This rearrangement joins TRBV6-5 to TRBJ2-7; a possible D gene is TRBD2 (6 bases). The CDR3 extends over 13 amino acids. Germline CDR1 and CDR2: MNHEY and SVGAGI. V lost 7 bases, J lost 3 bases, and 13 bases lay in between.

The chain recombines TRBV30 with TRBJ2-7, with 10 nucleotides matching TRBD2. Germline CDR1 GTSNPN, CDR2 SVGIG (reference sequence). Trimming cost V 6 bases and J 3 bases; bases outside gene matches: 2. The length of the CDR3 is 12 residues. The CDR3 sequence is CACTSGDYEQYF. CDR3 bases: TGTGCCTGCACTAGCGGGGACTACGAGCAGTACTTC.

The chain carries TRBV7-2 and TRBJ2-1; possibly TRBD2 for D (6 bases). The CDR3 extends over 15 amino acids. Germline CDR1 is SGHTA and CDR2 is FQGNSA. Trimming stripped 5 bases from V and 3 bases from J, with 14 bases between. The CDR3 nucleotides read TGTGCCAGCAGCCGCCCGGGAGAGAACTACAATGAGCAGTTCTTC. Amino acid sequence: CASSRPGENYNEQFF.